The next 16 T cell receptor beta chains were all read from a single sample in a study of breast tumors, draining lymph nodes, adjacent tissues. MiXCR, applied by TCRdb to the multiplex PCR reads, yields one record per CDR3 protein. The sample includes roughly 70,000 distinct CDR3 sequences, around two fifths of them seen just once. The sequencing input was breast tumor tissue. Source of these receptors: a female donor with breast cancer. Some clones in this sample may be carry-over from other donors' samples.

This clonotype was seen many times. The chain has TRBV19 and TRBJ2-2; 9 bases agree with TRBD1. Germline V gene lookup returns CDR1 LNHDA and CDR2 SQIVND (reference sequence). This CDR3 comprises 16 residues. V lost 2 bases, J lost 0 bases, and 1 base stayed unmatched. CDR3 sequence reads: CASSIWTGANTGELFF. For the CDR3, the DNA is TGTGCCAGTAGTATATGGACAGGGGCGAACACCGGGGAGCTGTTTTTT.

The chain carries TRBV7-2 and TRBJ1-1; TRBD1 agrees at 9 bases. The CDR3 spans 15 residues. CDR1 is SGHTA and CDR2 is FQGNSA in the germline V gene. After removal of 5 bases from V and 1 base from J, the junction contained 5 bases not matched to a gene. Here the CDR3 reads CASSDRDRANTEAFF. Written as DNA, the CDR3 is TGTGCCAGCAGCGACCGGGACAGGGCGAACACTGAAGCTTTCTTT.

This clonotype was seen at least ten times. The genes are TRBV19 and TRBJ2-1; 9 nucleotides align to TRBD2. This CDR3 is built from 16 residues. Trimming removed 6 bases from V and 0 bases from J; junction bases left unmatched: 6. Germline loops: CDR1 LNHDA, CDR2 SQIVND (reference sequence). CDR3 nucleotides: TGTGCCAGTAGGCCTAGCGGGGCGAGCTCCTACAATGAGCAGTTCTTC. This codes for CASRPSGASSYNEQFF.

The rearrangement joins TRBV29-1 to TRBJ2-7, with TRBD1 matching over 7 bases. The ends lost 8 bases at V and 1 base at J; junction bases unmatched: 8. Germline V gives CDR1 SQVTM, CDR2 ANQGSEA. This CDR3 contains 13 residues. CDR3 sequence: CSQGQADSYEQYF. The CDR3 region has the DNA TGCAGCCAAGGACAGGCGGATTCCTACGAGCAGTACTTC.

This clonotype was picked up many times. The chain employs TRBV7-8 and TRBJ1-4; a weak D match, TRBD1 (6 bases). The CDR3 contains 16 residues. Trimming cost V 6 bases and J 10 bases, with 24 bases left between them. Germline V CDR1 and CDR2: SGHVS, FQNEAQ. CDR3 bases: TGTGCCAGCAGTAGGGGAGGGGGGCAGCCCCATTTAAAACTGTTTTTT. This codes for CASSRGGGQPHLKLFF.

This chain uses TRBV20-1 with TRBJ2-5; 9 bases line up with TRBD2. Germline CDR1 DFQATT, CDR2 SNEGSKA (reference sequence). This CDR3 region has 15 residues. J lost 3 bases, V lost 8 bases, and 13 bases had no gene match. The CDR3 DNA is TGCAGTACTGTAGCGGGAGAGGGATGGGAAGAGACCCAGTACTTC. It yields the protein CSTVAGEGWEETQYF.

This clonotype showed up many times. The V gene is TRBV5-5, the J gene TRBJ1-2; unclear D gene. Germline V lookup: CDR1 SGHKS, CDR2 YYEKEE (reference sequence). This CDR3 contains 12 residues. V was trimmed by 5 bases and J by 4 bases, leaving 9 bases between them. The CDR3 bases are TGTGCCAGCAGTGGGTTAGGCTATGGCTACACCTTC. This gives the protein CASSGLGYGYTF.

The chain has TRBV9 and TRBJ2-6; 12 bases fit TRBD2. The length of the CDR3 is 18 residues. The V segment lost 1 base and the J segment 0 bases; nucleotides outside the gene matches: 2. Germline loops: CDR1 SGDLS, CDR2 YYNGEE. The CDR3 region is CASSVLAGGNSGANVLTF. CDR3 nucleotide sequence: TGTGCCAGCAGCGTACTAGCGGGAGGGAACTCTGGGGCCAACGTCCTGACTTTC.

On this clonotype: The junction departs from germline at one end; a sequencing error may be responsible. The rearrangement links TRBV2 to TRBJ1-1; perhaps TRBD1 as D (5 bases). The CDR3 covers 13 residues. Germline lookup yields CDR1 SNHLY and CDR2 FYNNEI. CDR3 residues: CASSGEGYTEAFF. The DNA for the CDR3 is TGTGCCAGCAGTGGGGAGGGGTACACTGAGGCTTTCTTT. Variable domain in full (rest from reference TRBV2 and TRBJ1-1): EPEVTQTPSHQVTQMGQEVILRCVPISNHLYFYWYRQILGQKVEFLVSFYNNEISEKSEIFDDQFSVERPDGSNFTLKIRSTKLEDSAMYFCASSGEGYTEAFFGQGTRLTVV.

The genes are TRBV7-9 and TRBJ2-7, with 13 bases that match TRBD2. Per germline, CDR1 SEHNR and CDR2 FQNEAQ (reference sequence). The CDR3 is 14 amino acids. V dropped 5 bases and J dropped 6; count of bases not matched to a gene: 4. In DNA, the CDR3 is TGTGCCAGCAGCGGGGGGACTAGCGGGACCGAGCAGTACTTC. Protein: CASSGGTSGTEQYF.

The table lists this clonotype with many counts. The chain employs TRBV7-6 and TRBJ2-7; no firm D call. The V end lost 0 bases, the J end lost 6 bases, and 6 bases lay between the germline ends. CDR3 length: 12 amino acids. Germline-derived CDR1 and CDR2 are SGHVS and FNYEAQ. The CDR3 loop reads CASSLAESEQYF. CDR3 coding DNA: TGTGCCAGCAGCTTAGCGGAAAGCGAGCAGTACTTC.

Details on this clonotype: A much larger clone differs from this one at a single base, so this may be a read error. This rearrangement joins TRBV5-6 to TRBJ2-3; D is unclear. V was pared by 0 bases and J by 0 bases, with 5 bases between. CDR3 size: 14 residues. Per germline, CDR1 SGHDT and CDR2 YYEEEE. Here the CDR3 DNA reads TGTGCCAGCAGCTTGGAGTCAAGCACAGATACGCAGTATTTT. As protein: CASSLESSTDTQYF.

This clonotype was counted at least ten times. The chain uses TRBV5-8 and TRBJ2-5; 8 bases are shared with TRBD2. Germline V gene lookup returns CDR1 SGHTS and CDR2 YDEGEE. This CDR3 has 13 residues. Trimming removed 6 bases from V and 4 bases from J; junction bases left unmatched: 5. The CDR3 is CASNDGRGETQYF. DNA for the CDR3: TGTGCCAGCAACGACGGGAGGGGAGAGACCCAGTACTTC.

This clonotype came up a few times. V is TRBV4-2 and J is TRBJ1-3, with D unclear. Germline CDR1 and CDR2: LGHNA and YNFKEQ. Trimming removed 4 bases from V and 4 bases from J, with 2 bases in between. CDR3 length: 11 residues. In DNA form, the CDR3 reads TGTGCCAGCAGCCTCGGAAACACCATATATTTT. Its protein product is CASSLGNTIYF.

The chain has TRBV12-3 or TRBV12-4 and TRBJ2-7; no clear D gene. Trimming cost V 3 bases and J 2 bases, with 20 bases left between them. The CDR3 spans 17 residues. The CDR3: CASSFHGLTALTYEQYF. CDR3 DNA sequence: TGTGCCAGCAGTTTCCACGGCCTAACGGCGCTGACCTACGAGCAGTACTTC.

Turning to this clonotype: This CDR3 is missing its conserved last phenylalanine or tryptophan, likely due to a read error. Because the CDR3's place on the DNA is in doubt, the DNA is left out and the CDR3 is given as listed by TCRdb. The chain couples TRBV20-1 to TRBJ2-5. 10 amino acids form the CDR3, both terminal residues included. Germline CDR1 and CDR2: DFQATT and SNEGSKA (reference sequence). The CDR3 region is CSVGQETRYC.